This passage covers 21 T cell receptor beta chains from one sample sequenced in a study of cytomegalovirus exposure and HLA in healthy donors. Both 60 Vbeta primers and 13 Jbeta primers went into the PCR. Profiling relied on immunoSEQ multiplex PCR, and the TCRdb table lists in-frame clones only, not all of them. Here the sample spans roughly 130,000 clones, around 80% being singletons. Sequenced input: PBMCs. These receptors were obtained from a man between 18 and 29 years old in good health and CMV-seronegative.

The chain carries TRBV5-1 and TRBJ2-1, with 9 bases that match TRBD2. CDR3 length equals 15 residues. Germline CDR1 is SGHRS and CDR2 is YFSETQ. V shed 2 bases, J shed 0 bases, and the junction held 0 bases outside the gene matches. The CDR3 reads CASSLLAGSYNEQFF. Here the CDR3 DNA reads TGCGCCAGCAGCTTACTAGCGGGCTCCTACAATGAGCAGTTCTTC.

The rearrangement links TRBV5-8 to TRBJ2-1; tentatively, D is TRBD1 (5 bases). This CDR3 is built from 15 residues. The germline gives CDR1 SGHTS, CDR2 YDEGEE. Trimming left V 4 bases short and J 3 bases short, with 14 bases between. Here the CDR3 DNA reads TGTGCCAGCAGCCCGACACAGGACGTCTACAATGAGCAGTTCTTC. Protein product: CASSPTQDVYNEQFF.

The chain has TRBV11-2 and TRBJ2-1; 8 bases agree with TRBD2. The germline V gene has CDR1 SGHAT and CDR2 FQNNGV. J lost 5 bases, V lost 1 base, and 7 bases had no gene match. The CDR3 is 16 amino acids. CDR3 DNA: TGTGCCAGCAGCTTAGTAGCGGGAATGGGCCACAATGAGCAGTTCTTC. It translates to CASSLVAGMGHNEQFF. Together with reference TRBV11-2 and TRBJ2-1, the CDR3 gives the full variable domain: EAGVAQSPRYKIIEKRQSVAFWCNPISGHATLYWYQQILGQGPKLLIQFQNNGVVDDSQLPKDRFSAERLKGVDSTLKIQPAKLEDSAVYLCASSLVAGMGHNEQFFGPGTRLTVL.

The chain has TRBV20-1 and TRBJ2-1; D gene uncertain. The CDR3 is made up of 10 amino acids. Germline CDR1 DFQATT, CDR2 SNEGSKA (reference sequence). The V end lost 3 bases, the J end lost 7 bases, and 4 bases lay between the germline ends. Written as DNA, the CDR3 is TGCAGTGCTAGCCGGAATGAGCAGTTCTTC. This translates into CSASRNEQFF.

V is TRBV28 and J is TRBJ1-2, with no clear D. The germline V gene encodes CDR1 MDHEN and CDR2 SYDVKM. Deletions cut 1 base from V and 6 bases from J, with 6 bases between. The CDR3 is 12 amino acids. This CDR3 reads CASSLFQDGYTF. DNA for the CDR3: TGTGCCAGCAGTTTATTTCAGGATGGCTACACCTTC.

The V call is TRBV6-5, the J call TRBJ2-7; TRBD1 is a possible D gene (6 bases). The CDR3 loop spans 14 amino acids. Trimming removed 5 bases from V and 0 bases from J, with 11 bases in between. The germline gives CDR1 MNHEY, CDR2 SVGAGI. DNA for the CDR3: TGTGCCAGCAGTCGGGACATCTTCTCCTACGAGCAGTACTTC. Amino acids: CASSRDIFSYEQYF.

The chain is built from TRBV11-2 and TRBJ2-7; 8 bases map to TRBD1. The CDR3 spans 14 residues. Germline V lookup: CDR1 SGHAT, CDR2 FQNNGV. Unmatched junction bases numbered 7, after V lost 4 bases and J lost 5 bases. CDR3 bases: TGTGCCAGCAGCTCGGGACAGGTTCGGCACGAGCAGTACGTC. Protein sequence: CASSSGQVRHEQYV.

The DNA of the CDR3 is TGTGCCAGCAGCGTAGGGACAGGCAATCTCCAAGAGACCCAGTACTTC. It is translated as CASSVGTGNLQETQYF. This rearrangement joins TRBV14 to TRBJ2-5; 8 nucleotides align to TRBD1. The V gene's germline CDR1 is SGHDN and CDR2 FVKESK. V was pared by 5 bases and J by 1 base, with 9 bases of the junction left unmatched. This CDR3 is built from 16 residues.

Points on this clone: Here the CDR3 omits its conserved ending phenylalanine or tryptophan, so a read error is the likely source. The chain joins TRBV2 to TRBJ1-2, with 9 bases fitting TRBD1. The CDR3 covers 14 residues. V shed 7 bases and J 6 bases; nucleotides not matched to a gene: 9. Germline values: CDR1 SNHLY, CDR2 FYNNEI. The CDR3 is CASIQQGAWDGYTS. In DNA form, the CDR3 reads TGTGCCAGCATTCAACAGGGGGCTTGGGATGGCTACACCTCC.

This sequence joins TRBV30 and TRBJ1-2, with TRBD1 matching over 10 bases. Germline lookup yields CDR1 GTSNPN and CDR2 SVGIG (reference sequence). There are 19 residues in the CDR3. The J segment lost 0 bases and the V segment lost 0 bases, leaving 13 bases of the junction unmatched. CDR3 DNA sequence: TGTGCCTGGAGTGTATTGGAAGACGGACAGGGGGTCTCTAACTATGGCTACACCTTC. As protein: CAWSVLEDGQGVSNYGYTF.

J is TRBJ2-7 and V is TRBV28; 7 bases line up with TRBD2. Germline V gene data show CDR1 as MDHEN and CDR2 as SYDVKM. The junction had 6 bases not matched to a gene; V was cut back by 5 bases and J by 2 bases. This CDR3 is 14 amino acids long. CDR3: CASSSSGPAYEQYF. Written as DNA, the CDR3 is TGTGCCAGCAGTAGTAGCGGGCCCGCCTACGAGCAGTACTTC.

The chain has TRBV5-1 and TRBJ2-3, with D possibly TRBD2 on 6 matching bases. This CDR3 has 16 amino acids. Germline V gene sequence: CDR1 SGHRS, CDR2 YFSETQ. The V and J ends lost 0 bases and 2 bases respectively, with 13 bases between them. The chain's CDR3 is CASSLGSGGTTDTQYF. The CDR3 DNA reads TGCGCCAGCAGCTTGGGTAGCGGTGGGACCACAGATACGCAGTATTTT.

This clone was detected once. V usage is TRBV5-1 and J usage is TRBJ1-2; D may be TRBD1 (6 bases). V was shortened by 2 bases and J by 6 bases, with 14 bases between the two germline ends. This CDR3 is 14 amino acids long. Germline CDR1 is SGHRS and CDR2 is YFSETQ. The CDR3 DNA reads as TGCGCCAGCAGCTTCTCAGGGGCTGATCATGGCTACACCTTC. It encodes CASSFSGADHGYTF.

J is TRBJ2-7 and V is TRBV28; TRBD1 is a possible D gene (6 bases). Germline V lookup: CDR1 MDHEN, CDR2 SYDVKM. Trimming pared 7 bases from V and 0 bases from J, leaving 10 bases between. This CDR3 contains 13 residues. The CDR3 region has the DNA TGTGCCAGCAAGACAGGAAACTCCTACGAGCAGTACTTC. It translates to CASKTGNSYEQYF. Supplemented by reference TRBV28 and TRBJ2-7, the full variable domain reads DVKVTQSSRYLVKRTGEKVFLECVQDMDHENMFWYRQDPGLGLRLIYFSYDVKMKEKGDIPEGYSVSREKKERFSLILESASTNQTSMYLCASKTGNSYEQYFGPGTRLTVT.

The chain carries TRBV15 and TRBJ2-3, with TRBD2 identical over 10 bases. In germline, CDR1 is LNHNV, CDR2 YYDKDF (reference sequence). Trimming took 3 bases from V and 1 from J; bases not matched to a gene: 16. The CDR3 length is 20 residues. The CDR3 reads CATSSKGLAPRRGGTDTQYF. CDR3 DNA sequence: TGTGCCACCAGCAGCAAGGGACTAGCGCCTCGGAGAGGAGGCACAGATACGCAGTATTTT. Variable domain in full (rest from reference TRBV15 and TRBJ2-3): DAMVIQNPRYQVTQFGKPVTLSCSQTLNHNVMYWYQQKSSQAPKLLFHYYDKDFNNEADTPDNFQSRRPNTSFCFLDIRSPGLGDTAMYLCATSSKGLAPRRGGTDTQYFGPGTRLTVL.

This clone was recorded once. V gene TRBV11-2 combines with J gene TRBJ2-1, with 7 bases that match TRBD2. The CDR3 spans 15 residues. V lost 4 bases to trimming and J lost 9 bases; unmatched junction nucleotides: 12. Germline CDR1 SGHAT, CDR2 FQNNGV. For the CDR3, the DNA is TGTGCCAGCAGCTCCCGGGAGGTTACCTTTCCTGAGCAGTTCTTC. It translates to CASSSREVTFPEQFF.

The chain joins TRBV4-3 to TRBJ2-4; a weak D match, TRBD1 (6 bases). Germline V gene lookup returns CDR1 LGHNA and CDR2 YSLEER. This CDR3 comprises 14 residues. V lost 0 bases to trimming and J lost 6 bases, with 9 bases between them. The CDR3 loop reads CASSQDSGANIQYF. Here the CDR3 DNA reads TGCGCCAGCAGCCAAGATTCAGGGGCAAACATTCAGTACTTC.

In its sample, this clone was seen a few times. The J gene is TRBJ1-3, the V gene TRBV2; maybe TRBD1 (5 bases). The V end was cut by 6 bases, the J end by 2 bases, with 14 bases between. The CDR3 totals 15 residues. Per the germline V gene, CDR1 is SNHLY and CDR2 is FYNNEI. CDR3 residues: CASSGSGGAGNTIYF. DNA of the CDR3: TGTGCCAGCAGCGGAAGTGGGGGGGCTGGAAACACCATATATTTT.

The chain recombines TRBV29-1 with TRBJ2-1; 8 bases map to TRBD2. From germline, CDR1 is SQVTM and CDR2 ANQGSEA. The CDR3 extends over 16 amino acids. V shed 6 bases and J 0 bases; nucleotides not matched to a gene: 10. The CDR3 DNA is TGCAGCGTCCTGAATAGCGGGGATAGCTCCTACAATGAGCAGTTCTTC. Residues: CSVLNSGDSSYNEQFF.

CDR3 DNA: TGCGCCACCCGGACCGGGACAGCGCAAGAGACCCAGTACTTC. It is translated as CATRTGTAQETQYF. This chain links TRBV5-1 with TRBJ2-5, with 7 positions matching TRBD1. The CDR3 loop spans 14 amino acids. Germline V gene data show CDR1 as SGHRS and CDR2 as YFSETQ. Trimming took 9 bases from V and 2 from J; bases not matched to a gene: 10.

The chain combines TRBV4-1 with TRBJ2-3, with 11 bases that match TRBD2. The CDR3 is 16 amino acids. V lost 2 bases, J lost 3 bases, and 4 bases stayed unmatched. Germline values: CDR1 MGHRA, CDR2 YSYEKL. CDR3 sequence reads: CASSQFTSGSTDTQYF. The DNA for the CDR3 is TGCGCCAGCAGCCAATTTACTAGCGGGAGTACAGATACGCAGTATTTT.